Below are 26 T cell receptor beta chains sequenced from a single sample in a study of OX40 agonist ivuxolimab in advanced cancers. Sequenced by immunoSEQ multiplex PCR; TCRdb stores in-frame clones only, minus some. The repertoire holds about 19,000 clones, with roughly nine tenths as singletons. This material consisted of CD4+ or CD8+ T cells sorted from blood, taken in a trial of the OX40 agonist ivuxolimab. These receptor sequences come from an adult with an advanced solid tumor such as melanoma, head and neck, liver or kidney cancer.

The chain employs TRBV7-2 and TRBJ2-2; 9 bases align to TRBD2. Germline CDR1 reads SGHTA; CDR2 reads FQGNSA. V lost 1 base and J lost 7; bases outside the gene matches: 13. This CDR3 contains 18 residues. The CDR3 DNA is TGTGCCAGCAGCTTAGTTGCCGGGACTAGCAGGGGAGACGGGGAGCTGTTTTTT. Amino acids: CASSLVAGTSRGDGELFF.

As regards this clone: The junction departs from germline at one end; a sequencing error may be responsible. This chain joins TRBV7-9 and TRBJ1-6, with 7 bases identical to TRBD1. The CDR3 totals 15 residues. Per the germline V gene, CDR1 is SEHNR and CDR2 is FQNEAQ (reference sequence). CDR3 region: CASRLGGAKDSPLHF. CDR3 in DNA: TGTGCCAGCAGATTAGGGGGCGCGAAGGACTCACCCCTCCACTTT.

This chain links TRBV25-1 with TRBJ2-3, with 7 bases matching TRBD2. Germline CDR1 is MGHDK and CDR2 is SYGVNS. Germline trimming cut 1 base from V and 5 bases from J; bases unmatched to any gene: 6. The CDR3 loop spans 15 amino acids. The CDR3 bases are TGTGCCAGCAGTGAATTCCAGCGGGGCAAAGATACGCAGTATTTT. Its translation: CASSEFQRGKDTQYF. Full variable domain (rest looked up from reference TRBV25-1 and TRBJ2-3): EADIYQTPRYLVIGTGKKITLECSQTMGHDKMYWYQQDPGMELHLIHYSYGVNSTEKGDLSSESTVSRIRTEHFPLTLESARPSHTSQYLCASSEFQRGKDTQYFGPGTRLTVL.

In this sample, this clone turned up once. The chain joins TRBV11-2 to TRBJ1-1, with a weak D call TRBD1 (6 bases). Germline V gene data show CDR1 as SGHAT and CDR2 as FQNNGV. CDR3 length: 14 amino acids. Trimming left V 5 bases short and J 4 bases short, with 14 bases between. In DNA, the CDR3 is TGTGCCAGCAGCCCCGCGTGGGGGCGCACTGAAGCTTTCTTT. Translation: CASSPAWGRTEAFF.

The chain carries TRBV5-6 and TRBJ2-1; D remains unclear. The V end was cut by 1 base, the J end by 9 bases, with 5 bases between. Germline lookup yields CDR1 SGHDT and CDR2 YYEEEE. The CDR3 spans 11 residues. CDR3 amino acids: CASSLLFEQFF. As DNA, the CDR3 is TGTGCCAGCAGCTTGTTGTTTGAGCAGTTCTTC.

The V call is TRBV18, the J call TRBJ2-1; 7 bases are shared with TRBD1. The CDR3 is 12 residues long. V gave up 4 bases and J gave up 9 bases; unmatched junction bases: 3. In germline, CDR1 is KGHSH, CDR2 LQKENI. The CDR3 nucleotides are TGTGCCAGCTCACAACAGGGGAGTGAGCAGTTCTTC. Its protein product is CASSQQGSEQFF.

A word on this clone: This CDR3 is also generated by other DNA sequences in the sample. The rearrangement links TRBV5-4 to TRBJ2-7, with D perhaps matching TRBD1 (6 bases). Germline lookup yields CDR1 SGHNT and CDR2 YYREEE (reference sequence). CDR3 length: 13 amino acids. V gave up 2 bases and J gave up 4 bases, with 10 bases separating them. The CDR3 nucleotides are TGTGCCAGCAGCTTCAGGGGACCTTACGAGCAGTACTTC. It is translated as CASSFRGPYEQYF.

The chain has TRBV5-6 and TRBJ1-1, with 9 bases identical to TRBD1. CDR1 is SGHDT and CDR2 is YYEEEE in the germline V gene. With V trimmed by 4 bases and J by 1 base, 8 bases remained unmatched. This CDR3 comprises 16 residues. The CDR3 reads CASSRIPGQGNTEAFF. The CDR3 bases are TGTGCCAGCAGCCGAATTCCGGGACAGGGGAACACTGAAGCTTTCTTT.

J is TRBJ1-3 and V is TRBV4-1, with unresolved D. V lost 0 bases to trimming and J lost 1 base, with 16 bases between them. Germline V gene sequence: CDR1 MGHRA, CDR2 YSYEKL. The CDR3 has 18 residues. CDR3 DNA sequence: TGCGCCAGCAGCCAAGATTTTTTTGGCCAGATATCTGGAAACACCATATATTTT. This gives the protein CASSQDFFGQISGNTIYF.

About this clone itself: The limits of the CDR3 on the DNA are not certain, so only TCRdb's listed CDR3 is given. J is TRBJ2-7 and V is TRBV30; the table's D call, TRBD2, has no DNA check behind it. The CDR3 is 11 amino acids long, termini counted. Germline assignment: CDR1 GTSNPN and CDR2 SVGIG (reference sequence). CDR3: CAWGGGTPLVF.

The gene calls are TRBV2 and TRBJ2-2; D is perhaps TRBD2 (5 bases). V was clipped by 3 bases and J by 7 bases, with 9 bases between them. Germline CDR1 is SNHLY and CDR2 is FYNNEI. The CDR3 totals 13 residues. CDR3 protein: CASSDIEGGELFF. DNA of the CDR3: TGTGCCAGCAGTGATATTGAGGGCGGGGAGCTGTTTTTT.

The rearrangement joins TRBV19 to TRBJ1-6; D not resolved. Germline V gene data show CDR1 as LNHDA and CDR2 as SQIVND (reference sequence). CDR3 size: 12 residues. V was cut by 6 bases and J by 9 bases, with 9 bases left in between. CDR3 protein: CASRITASPLHF. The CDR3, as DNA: TGTGCCAGTAGGATAACGGCTTCACCCCTCCACTTT.

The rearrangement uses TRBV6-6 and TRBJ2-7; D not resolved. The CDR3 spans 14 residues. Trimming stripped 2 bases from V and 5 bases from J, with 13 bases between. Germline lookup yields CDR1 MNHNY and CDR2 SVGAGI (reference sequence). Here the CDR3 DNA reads TGTGCCAGCAGTTACACCGAGTGGGTTCACGAGCAGTACTTC. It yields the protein CASSYTEWVHEQYF.

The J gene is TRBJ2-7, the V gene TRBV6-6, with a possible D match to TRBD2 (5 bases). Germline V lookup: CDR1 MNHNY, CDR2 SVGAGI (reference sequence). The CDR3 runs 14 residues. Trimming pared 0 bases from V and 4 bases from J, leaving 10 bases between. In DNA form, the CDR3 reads TGTGCCAGCAGTTACTCGAGGACTGGGTACGAGCAGTACTTC. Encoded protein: CASSYSRTGYEQYF.

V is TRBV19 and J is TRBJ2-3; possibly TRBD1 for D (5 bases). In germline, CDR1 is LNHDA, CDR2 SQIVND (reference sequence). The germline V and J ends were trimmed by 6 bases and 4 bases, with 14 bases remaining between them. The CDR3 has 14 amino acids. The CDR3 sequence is CASSVNRRADTQYF. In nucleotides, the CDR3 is TGTGCCAGTAGCGTAAACAGGAGAGCAGATACGCAGTATTTT.

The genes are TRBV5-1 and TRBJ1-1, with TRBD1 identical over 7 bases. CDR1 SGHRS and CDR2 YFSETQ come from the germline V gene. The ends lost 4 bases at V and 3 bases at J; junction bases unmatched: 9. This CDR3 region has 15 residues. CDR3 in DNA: TGCGCCAGCAGCGTAAACCCAGGGGGGTACACTGAAGCTTTCTTT. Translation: CASSVNPGGYTEAFF.

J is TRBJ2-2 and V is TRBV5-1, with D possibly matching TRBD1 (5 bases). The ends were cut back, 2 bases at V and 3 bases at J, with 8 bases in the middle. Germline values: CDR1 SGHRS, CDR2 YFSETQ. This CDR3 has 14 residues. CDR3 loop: CASSFPRDTGELFF. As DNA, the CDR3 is TGCGCCAGCAGCTTTCCCAGGGACACCGGGGAGCTGTTTTTT.

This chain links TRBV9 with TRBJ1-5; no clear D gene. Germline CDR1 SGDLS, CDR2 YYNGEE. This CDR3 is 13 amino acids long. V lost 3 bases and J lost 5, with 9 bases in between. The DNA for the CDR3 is TGTGCCAGCAGCGATGGTACCCATCAGCCCCAGCATTTT. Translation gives CASSDGTHQPQHF. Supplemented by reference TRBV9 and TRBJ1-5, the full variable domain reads DSGVTQTPKHLITATGQRVTLRCSPRSGDLSVYWYQQSLDQGLQFLIQYYNGEERAKGNILERFSAQQFPDLHSELNLSSLELGDSALYFCASSDGTHQPQHFGDGTRLSIL.

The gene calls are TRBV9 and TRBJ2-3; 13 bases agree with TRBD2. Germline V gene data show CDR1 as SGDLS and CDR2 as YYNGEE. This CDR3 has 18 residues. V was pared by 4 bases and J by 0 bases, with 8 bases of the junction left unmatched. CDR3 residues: CASSPTSGRATSTDTQYF. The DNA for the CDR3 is TGTGCCAGCAGCCCCACTAGCGGGAGGGCCACTAGCACAGATACGCAGTATTTT. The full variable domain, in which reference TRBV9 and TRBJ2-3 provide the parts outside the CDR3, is DSGVTQTPKHLITATGQRVTLRCSPRSGDLSVYWYQQSLDQGLQFLIQYYNGEERAKGNILERFSAQQFPDLHSELNLSSLELGDSALYFCASSPTSGRATSTDTQYFGPGTRLTVL.

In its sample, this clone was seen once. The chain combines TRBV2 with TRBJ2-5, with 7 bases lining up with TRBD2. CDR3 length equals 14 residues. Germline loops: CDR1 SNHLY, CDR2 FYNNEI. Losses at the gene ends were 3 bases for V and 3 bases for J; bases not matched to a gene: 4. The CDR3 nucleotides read TGTGCCAGCAGTGACTCCGGGACTAAAGAGACCCAGTACTTC. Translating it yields CASSDSGTKETQYF.

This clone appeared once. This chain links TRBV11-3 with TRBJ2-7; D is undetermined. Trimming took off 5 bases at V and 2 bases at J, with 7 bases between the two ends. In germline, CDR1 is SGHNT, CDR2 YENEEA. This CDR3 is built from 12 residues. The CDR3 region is CASSKSTYEQYF. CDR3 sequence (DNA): TGTGCCAGCAGCAAGAGCACCTACGAGCAGTACTTC.

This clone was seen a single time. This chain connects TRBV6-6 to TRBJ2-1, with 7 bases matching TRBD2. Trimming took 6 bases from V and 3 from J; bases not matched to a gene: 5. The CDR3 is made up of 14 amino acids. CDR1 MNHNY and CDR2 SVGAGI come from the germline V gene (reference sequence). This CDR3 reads CASRREGIYNEQFF. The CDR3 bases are TGTGCCAGCAGGAGGGAGGGTATCTACAATGAGCAGTTCTTC.

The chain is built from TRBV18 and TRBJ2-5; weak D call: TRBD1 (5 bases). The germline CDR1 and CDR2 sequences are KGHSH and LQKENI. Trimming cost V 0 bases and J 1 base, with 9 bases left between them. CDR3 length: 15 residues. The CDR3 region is CASSPPGRVQETQYF. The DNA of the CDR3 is TGTGCCAGCTCACCACCGGGCAGGGTCCAAGAGACCCAGTACTTC.

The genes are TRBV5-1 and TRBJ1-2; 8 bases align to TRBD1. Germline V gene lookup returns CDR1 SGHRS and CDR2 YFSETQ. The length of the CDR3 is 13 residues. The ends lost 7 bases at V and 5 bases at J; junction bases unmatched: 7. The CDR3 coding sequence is TGCGCCAGCTCGCCAGGGGGCGAGTATGGCTACACCTTC. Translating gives CASSPGGEYGYTF.

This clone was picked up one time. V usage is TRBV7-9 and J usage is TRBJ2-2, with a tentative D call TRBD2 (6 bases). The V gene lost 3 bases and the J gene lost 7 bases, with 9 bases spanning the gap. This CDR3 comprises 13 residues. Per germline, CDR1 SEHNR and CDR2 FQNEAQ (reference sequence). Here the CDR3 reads CASSFTSFGELFF. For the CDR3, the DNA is TGTGCCAGCAGCTTTACTAGCTTCGGGGAGCTGTTTTTT.

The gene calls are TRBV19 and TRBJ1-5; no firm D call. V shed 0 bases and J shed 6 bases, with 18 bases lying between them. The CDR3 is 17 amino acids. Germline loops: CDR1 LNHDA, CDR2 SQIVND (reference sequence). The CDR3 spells CASSIEGSRAVGQPQHF. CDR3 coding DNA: TGTGCCAGTAGTATAGAAGGGAGTAGGGCAGTGGGTCAGCCCCAGCATTTT.